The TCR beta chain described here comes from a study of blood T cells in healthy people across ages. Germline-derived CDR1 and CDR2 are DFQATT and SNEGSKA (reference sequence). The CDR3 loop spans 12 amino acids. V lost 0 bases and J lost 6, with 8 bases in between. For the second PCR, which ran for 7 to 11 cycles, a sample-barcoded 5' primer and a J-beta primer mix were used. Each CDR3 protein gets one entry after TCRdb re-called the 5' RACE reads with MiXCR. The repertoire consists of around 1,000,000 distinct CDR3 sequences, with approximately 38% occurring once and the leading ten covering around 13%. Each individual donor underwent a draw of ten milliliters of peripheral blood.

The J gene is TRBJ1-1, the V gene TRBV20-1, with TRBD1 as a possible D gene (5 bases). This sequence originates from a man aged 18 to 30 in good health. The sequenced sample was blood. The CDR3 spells CSARETAPEAFF. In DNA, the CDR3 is TGCAGTGCTAGAGAGACAGCCCCTGAAGCTTTCTTT.